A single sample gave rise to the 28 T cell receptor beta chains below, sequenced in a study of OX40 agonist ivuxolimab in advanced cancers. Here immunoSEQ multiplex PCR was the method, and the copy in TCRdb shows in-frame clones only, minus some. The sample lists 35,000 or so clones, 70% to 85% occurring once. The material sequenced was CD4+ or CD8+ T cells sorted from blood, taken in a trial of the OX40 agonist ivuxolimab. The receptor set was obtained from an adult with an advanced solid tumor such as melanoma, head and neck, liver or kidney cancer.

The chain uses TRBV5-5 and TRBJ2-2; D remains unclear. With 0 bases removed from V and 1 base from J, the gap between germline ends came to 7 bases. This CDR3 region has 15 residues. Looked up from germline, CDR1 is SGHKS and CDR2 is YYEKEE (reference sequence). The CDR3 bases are TGTGCCAGCAGCTTGGGCACTGAGAACACCGGGGAGCTGTTTTTT. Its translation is CASSLGTENTGELFF.

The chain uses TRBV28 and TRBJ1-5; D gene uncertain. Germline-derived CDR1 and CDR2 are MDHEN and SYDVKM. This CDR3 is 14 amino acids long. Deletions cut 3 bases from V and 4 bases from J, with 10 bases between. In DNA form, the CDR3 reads TGTGCCAGCAGTTTTGGAGGGAATAATCAGCCCCAGCATTTT. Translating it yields CASSFGGNNQPQHF. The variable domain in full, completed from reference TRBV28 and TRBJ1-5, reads DVKVTQSSRYLVKRTGEKVFLECVQDMDHENMFWYRQDPGLGLRLIYFSYDVKMKEKGDIPEGYSVSREKKERFSLILESASTNQTSMYLCASSFGGNNQPQHFGDGTRLSIL.

CDR3 region: CASSQGLGTPKTLKEGLGDEQFF. The CDR3 DNA sequence: TGTGCCAGCAGTCAAGGACTAGGAACCCCCAAAACTCTCAAGGAGGGTTTGGGAGATGAGCAGTTCTTC. This rearrangement joins TRBV27 to TRBJ2-1, with TRBD2 matching over 7 bases. Trimming cost V 5 bases and J 8 bases; bases outside gene matches: 36. The CDR3 runs to 23 residues. The V gene's germline CDR1 is MNHEY and CDR2 SMNVEV (reference sequence).

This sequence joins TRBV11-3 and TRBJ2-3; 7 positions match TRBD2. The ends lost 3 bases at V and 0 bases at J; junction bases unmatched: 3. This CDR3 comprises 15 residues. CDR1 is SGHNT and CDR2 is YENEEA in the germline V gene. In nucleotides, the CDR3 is TGTGCCAGCAGCTTCAGACTAGCAAGCACAGATACGCAGTATTTT. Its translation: CASSFRLASTDTQYF.

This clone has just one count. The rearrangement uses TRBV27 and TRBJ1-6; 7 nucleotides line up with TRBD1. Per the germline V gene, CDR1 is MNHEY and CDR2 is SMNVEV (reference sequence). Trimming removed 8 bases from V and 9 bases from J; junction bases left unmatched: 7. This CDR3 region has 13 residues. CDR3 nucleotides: TGTGCCAGCGGTGGGGACAGTCTTTCACCCCTCCACTTT. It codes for CASGGDSLSPLHF.

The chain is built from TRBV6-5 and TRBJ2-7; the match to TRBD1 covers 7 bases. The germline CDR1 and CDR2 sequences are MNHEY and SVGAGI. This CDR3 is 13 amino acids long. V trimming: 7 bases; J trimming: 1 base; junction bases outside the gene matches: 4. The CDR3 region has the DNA TGTGCCAGCAAAAGGGGGCAGTCCTACGAGCAGTACTTC. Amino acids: CASKRGQSYEQYF.

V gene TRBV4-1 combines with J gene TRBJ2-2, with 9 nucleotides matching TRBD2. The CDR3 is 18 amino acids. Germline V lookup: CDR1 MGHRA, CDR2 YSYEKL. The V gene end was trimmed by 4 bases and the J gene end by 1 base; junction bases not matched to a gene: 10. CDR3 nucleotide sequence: TGCGCCAGCAGCCCTGCATTCCAAGCGGGGGGGAACACCGGGGAGCTGTTTTTT. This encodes CASSPAFQAGGNTGELFF.

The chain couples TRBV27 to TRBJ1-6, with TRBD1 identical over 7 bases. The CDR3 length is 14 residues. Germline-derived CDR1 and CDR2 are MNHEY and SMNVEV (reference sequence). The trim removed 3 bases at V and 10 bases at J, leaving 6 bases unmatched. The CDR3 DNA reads TGTGCCAGCAGTTTGACAGGGATCGGATCACCCCTCCACTTT. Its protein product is CASSLTGIGSPLHF.

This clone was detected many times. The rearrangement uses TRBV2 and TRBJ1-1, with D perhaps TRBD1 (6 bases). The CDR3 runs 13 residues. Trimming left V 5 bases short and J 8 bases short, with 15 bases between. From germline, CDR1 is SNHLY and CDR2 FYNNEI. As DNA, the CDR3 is TGTGCCAGCAGTTTAATGCAGGGGCCCGAAGCTTTCTTT. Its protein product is CASSLMQGPEAFF.

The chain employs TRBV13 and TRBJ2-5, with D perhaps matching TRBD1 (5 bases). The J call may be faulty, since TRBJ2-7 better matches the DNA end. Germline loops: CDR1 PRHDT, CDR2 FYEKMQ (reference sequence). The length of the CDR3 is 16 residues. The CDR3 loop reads CASSLLVGRAPYEQYF. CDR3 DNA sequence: TGTGCCAGCAGCTTATTGGTGGGGCGAGCGCCCTACGAGCAGTACTTC.

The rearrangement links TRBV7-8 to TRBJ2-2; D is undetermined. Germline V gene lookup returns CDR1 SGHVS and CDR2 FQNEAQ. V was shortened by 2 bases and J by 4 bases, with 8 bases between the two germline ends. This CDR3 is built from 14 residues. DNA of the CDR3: TGTGCCAGCAGCTTACCCAGATTCACCGGGGAGCTGTTTTTT. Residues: CASSLPRFTGELFF.

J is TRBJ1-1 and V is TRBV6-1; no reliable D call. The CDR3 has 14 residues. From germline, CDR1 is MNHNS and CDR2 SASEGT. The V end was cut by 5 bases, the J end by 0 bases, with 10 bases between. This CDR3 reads CASSSAYMNTEAFF. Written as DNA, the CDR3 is TGTGCCAGCAGTTCCGCGTACATGAACACTGAAGCTTTCTTT.

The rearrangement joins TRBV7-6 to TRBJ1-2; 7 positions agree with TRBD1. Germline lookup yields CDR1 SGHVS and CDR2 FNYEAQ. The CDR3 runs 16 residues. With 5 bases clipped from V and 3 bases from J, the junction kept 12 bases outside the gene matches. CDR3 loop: CASSPTEGAMDYGYTF. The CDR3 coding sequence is TGTGCCAGCAGCCCTACGGAGGGGGCGATGGACTATGGCTACACCTTC.

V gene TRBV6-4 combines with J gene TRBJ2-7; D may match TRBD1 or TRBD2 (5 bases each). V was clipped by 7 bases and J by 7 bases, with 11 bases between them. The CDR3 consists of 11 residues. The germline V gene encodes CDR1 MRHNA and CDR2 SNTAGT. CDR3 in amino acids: CASTSGGEQYF. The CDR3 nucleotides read TGTGCCAGCACCTCTGGGGGAGAGCAGTACTTC.

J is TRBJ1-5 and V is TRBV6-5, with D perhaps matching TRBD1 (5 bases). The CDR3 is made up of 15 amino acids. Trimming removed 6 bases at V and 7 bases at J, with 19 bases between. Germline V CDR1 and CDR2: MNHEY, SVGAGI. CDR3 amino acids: CASSTSGGGDQPQHF. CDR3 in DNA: TGTGCCAGCAGCACCTCCGGGGGGGGAGACCAGCCCCAGCATTTT.

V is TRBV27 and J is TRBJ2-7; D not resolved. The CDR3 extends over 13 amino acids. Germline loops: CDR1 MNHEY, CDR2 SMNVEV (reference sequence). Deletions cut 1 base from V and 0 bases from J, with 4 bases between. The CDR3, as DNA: TGTGCCAGCAGTTTATTTCCCTCCTACGAGCAGTACTTC. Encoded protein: CASSLFPSYEQYF.

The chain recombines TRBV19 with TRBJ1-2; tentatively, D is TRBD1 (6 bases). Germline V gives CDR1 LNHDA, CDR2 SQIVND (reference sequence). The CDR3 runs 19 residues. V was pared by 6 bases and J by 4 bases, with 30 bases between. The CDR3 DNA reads TGTGCCAGTAGCGGACAGATCCTTCCGGGATTAGGCTTAGTCTATGGCTACACCTTC. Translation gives CASSGQILPGLGLVYGYTF.

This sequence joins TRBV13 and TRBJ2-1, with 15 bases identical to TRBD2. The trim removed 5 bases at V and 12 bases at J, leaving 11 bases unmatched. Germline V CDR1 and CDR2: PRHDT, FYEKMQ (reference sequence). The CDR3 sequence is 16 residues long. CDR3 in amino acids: CASSPGLAGGLIVQFF. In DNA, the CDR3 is TGTGCCAGCAGCCCGGGACTAGCGGGGGGCCTGATAGTGCAGTTCTTC.

CDR3 nucleotide sequence: TGTGCCAGCAGCTTATTATGGGGGGGTCGGACAGATACGCAGTATTTT. Its translation is CASSLLWGGRTDTQYF. The chain links TRBV7-6 to TRBJ2-3, with 7 nucleotides matching TRBD2. The ends lost 2 bases at V and 3 bases at J; junction bases unmatched: 8. The length of the CDR3 is 16 residues. Germline CDR1 and CDR2: SGHVS and FNYEAQ.

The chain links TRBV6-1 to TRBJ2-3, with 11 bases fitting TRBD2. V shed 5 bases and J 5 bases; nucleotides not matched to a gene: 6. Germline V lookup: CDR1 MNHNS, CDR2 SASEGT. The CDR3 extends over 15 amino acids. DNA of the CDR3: TGTGCCAGCAGTTTAGCGGGGGGGGCTAGAGATACGCAGTATTTT. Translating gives CASSLAGGARDTQYF.

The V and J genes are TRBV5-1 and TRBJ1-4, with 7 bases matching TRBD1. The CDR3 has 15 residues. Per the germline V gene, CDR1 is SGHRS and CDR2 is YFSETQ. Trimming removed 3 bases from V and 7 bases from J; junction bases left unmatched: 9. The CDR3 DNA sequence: TGCGCCAGCAGCTCAAGTGGGACAGTGGTTGAAAAACTGTTTTTT. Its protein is CASSSSGTVVEKLFF.

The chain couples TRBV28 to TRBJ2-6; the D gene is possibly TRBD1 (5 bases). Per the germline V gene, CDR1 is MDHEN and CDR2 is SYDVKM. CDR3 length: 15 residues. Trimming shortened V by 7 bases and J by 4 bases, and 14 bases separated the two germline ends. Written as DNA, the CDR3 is TGTGCCAGCACCTGGGGCCCGTCCGGGGCCAACGTCCTGACTTTC. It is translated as CASTWGPSGANVLTF.

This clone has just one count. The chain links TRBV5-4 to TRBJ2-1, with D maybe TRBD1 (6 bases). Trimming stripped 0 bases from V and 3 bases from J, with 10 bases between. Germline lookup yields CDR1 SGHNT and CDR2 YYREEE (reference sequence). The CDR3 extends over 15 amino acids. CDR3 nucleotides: TGTGCCAGCAGCTTGGTACAGGGTATCTACAATGAGCAGTTCTTC. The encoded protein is CASSLVQGIYNEQFF. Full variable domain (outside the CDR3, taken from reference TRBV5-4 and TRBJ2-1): ETGVTQSPTHLIKTRGQQVTLRCSSQSGHNTVSWYQQALGQGPQFIFQYYREEENGRGNFPPRFSGLQFPNYSSELNVNALELDDSALYLCASSLVQGIYNEQFFGPGTRLTVL.

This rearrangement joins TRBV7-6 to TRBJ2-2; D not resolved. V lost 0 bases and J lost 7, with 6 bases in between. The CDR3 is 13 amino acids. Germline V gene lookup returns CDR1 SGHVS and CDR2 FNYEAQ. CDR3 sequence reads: CASSLALLGELFF. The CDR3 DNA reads TGTGCCAGCAGCTTAGCCCTACTCGGGGAGCTGTTTTTT. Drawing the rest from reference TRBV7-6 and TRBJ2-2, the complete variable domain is GAGVSQSPRYKVTKRGQDVALRCDPISGHVSLYWYRQALGQGPEFLTYFNYEAQQDKSGLPNDRFSAERPEGSISTLTIQRTEQRDSAMYRCASSLALLGELFFGEGSRLTVL.

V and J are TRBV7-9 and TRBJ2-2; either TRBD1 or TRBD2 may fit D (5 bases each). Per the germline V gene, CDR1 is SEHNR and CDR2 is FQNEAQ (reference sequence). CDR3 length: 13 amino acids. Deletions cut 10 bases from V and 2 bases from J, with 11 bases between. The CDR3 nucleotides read TGTGCCAACGGGACGGCTAACACCGGGGAGCTGTTTTTT. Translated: CANGTANTGELFF.

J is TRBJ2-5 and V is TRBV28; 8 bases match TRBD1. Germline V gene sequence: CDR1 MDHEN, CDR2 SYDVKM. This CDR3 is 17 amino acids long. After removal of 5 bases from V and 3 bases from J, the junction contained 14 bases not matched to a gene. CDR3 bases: TGTGCCAGCAGTCTCGCGGTTGGGACAGGAATTAAAGAGACCCAGTACTTC. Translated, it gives CASSLAVGTGIKETQYF.

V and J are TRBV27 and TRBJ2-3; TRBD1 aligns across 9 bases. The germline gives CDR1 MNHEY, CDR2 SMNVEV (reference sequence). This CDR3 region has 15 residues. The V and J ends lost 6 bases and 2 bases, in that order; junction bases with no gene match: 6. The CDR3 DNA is TGTGCCAGCAGCCGGGGACAGGGAACCACAGATACGCAGTATTTT. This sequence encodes CASSRGQGTTDTQYF.

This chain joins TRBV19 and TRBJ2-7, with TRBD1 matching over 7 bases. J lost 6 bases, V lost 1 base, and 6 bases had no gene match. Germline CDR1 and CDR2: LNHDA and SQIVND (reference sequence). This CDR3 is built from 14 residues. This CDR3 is CASSIGGQPVEQYF. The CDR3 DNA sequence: TGTGCCAGTAGTATAGGGGGACAGCCCGTCGAGCAGTACTTC.